These 5 T cell receptor beta chains share one sample of origin, sequenced in a study of blood T cell repertoires in COVID-19. Profiled with immunoSEQ multiplex PCR; TCRdb holds only in-frame clones, not every one. The sample holds under 200,000 clones, more than 75% seen once. The sequencing sample was made of peripheral blood. These receptors came from a man aged 40-50 years with acute or convalescent COVID-19.

The rearrangement joins TRBV5-1 to TRBJ2-3; 11 positions match TRBD2. CDR3 length: 15 residues. Germline V gives CDR1 SGHRS, CDR2 YFSETQ. V was clipped by 5 bases and J by 2 bases; unmatched bases: 4. The CDR3 nucleotides are TGCGCCAGCAGACTACTAGCGGGGGTCACAGATACGCAGTATTTT. Its protein product is CASRLLAGVTDTQYF. The full variable domain, with the rest looked up from reference TRBV5-1 and TRBJ2-3, is KAGVTQTPRYLIKTRGQQVTLSCSPISGHRSVSWYQQTPGQGLQFLFEYFSETQRNKGNFPGRFSGRQFSNSRSEMNVSTLELGDSALYLCASRLLAGVTDTQYFGPGTRLTVL.

The rearrangement joins TRBV3-1 (or the pseudogene TRBV3-2) to TRBJ2-1, with 11 bases that match TRBD2. Trimming removed 4 bases from V and 9 bases from J; junction bases left unmatched: 8. Germline-derived CDR1 and CDR2 are LGHDT and YNNKEL (reference sequence). This CDR3 is built from 15 residues. This chain's CDR3 is CASSLLRTSGPEQFF. The CDR3, as DNA: TGTGCCAGCAGCCTCTTGCGGACTAGCGGGCCTGAGCAGTTCTTC.

The chain uses TRBV7-9 and TRBJ1-4; D unclear. The V gene's germline CDR1 is SEHNR and CDR2 FQNEAQ (reference sequence). This CDR3 has 15 amino acids. V was clipped by 0 bases and J by 4 bases, with 9 bases between them. For the CDR3, the DNA is TGTGCCAGCAGCTTAGCCGCGACGGGTAATGAAAAACTGTTTTTT. It yields the protein CASSLAATGNEKLFF.

V and J are TRBV5-6 and TRBJ2-1; TRBD2 matches at 7 bases. The J segment lost 4 bases and the V segment lost 0 bases, leaving 7 bases of the junction unmatched. The germline CDR1 and CDR2 sequences are SGHDT and YYEEEE. The CDR3 is 16 amino acids. Here the CDR3 reads CASSLGLAVTYNEQFF. CDR3 sequence (DNA): TGTGCCAGCAGCTTGGGGCTAGCGGTCACATACAATGAGCAGTTCTTC. Full variable domain (missing parts from reference TRBV5-6 and TRBJ2-1): DAGVTQSPTHLIKTRGQQVTLRCSPKSGHDTVSWYQQALGQGPQFIFQYYEEEERQRGNFPDRFSGHQFPNYSSELNVNALLLGDSALYLCASSLGLAVTYNEQFFGPGTRLTVL.

This clone was counted only a few times. The rearrangement uses TRBV4-2 and TRBJ1-2; D gene uncertain. Germline loops: CDR1 LGHNA, CDR2 YNFKEQ. CDR3 length: 16 residues. V lost 0 bases and J 0 bases, leaving 11 bases between the germline ends. The CDR3 coding sequence is TGTGCCAGCAGCCAAGATCTACCGTCAACTAACTATGGCTACACCTTC. Its translation: CASSQDLPSTNYGYTF.